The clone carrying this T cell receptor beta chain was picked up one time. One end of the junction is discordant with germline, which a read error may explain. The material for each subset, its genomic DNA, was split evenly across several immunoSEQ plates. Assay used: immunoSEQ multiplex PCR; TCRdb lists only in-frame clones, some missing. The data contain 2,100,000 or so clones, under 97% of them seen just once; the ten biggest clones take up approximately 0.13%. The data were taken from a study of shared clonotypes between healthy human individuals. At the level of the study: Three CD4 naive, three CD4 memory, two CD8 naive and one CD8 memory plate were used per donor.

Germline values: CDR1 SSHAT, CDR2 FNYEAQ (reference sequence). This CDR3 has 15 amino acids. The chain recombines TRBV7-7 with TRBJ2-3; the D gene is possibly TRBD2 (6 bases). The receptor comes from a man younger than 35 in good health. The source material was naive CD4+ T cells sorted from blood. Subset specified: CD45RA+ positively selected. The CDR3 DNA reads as TGTGCTAGCAGCCCGGGGGTCGGACTCACAGATACGCAGTATTTT. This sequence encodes CASSPGVGLTDTQYF.